Listed below are T cell receptor beta chains from one sample, sequenced in a study of T cell responses to AZD1222 COVID-19 vaccine. Clones were read by immunoSEQ multiplex PCR, and TCRdb kept only the in-frame ones, dropping some. This table has 45,000 to 55,000 clones, roughly 84% appearing once. The sequences come from peripheral blood, collected on day 0 of MenACWY control vaccination. The receptors were gathered from an adult in good health. Both conserved end residues are part of each CDR3.

TRBJ2-1 | TRBV6-4 | CASSEGGGAYNEQFF
TRBJ1-5 | TRBV2 | CASRRQGDQPQHF
TRBJ2-3 | TRBV24-1 | CATSDATGTGGPTDTQYF
TRBJ1-5 | TRBV28 | CASSLGGEYQPQHF
TRBJ1-1 | TRBV5-1 | CASRRTGQNTEAFF
TRBJ2-5 | TRBV20-1 | CSARPRTQYF
TRBJ2-1 | TRBV5-1 | CASSLGGLNNEQFF
TRBJ2-2 | TRBV10-3 | CAIGAGPNTGELFF
TRBJ1-1 | TRBV7-8 | CASSLGGHVNTEAFF
TRBJ2-3 | TRBV30 | CAWTKSTDTQYF
TRBJ2-4 | TRBV21-1 | CASCGPRLALAKNIQYF
TRBJ2-1 | TRBV19 | CASTRTSGREQFF
TRBJ1-1 | TRBV6-5 | CASTLQGNTEAFF
TRBJ2-7 | TRBV9 | CASSGDELPLMEQYF
TRBJ1-1 | TRBV6-1 | CASSEIEGGNTEAFF
TRBJ1-5 | TRBV18 | CASSPTGDSNQPQHF
TRBJ1-2 | TRBV6-5 | CASSAGWGYGYTF
TRBJ2-5 | TRBV19 | CASKGVGETQYF
TRBJ1-2 | TRBV24-1 | CATSDSPRQGYTF
TRBJ2-3 | TRBV18 | CASSALTGKVSTDTQYF
TRBJ1-6 | TRBV6-5 | CASRQQINSPLHF
TRBJ2-7 | TRBV7-8 | CASSLVLDYEQYF
TRBJ1-1 | TRBV29-1 | CSVRWGAINTEAFF
TRBJ1-6 | TRBV2 | CASSDSSGSPLHF
TRBJ1-5 | TRBV19 | CASSGPGLGSNQPQHF
TRBJ2-2 | TRBV19 | CASALAGLGELFF
TRBJ1-5 | TRBV2 | CASSEASGTQPQHF